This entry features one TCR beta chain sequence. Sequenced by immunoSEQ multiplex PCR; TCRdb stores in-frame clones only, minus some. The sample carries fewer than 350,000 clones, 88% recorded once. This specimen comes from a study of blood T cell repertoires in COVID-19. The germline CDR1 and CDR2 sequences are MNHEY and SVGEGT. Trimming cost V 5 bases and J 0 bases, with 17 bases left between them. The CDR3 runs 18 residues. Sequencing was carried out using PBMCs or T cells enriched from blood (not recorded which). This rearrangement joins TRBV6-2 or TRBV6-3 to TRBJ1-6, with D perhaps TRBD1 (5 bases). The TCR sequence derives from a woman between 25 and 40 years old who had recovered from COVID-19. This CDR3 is CASSHRGTFSSYNSPLHF. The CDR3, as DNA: TGTGCCAGCAGTCATCGGGGGACCTTTTCCTCCTATAATTCACCCCTCCACTTT.